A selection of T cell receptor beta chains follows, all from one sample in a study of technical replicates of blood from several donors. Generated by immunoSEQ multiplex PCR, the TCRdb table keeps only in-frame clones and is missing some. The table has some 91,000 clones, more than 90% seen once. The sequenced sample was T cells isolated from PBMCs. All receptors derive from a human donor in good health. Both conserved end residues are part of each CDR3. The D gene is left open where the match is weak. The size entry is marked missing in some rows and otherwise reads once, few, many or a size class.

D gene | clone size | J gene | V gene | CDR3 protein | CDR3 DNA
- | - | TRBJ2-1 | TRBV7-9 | CASSPGGRGAYNEQFF | TGTGCCAGCAGCCCGGGCGGCAGGGGGGCATACAATGAGCAGTTCTTC
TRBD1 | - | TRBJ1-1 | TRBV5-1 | CASSFGTGPTEAFF | TGCGCCAGCAGCTTCGGGACAGGTCCCACTGAAGCTTTCTTT
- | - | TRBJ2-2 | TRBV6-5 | CASKRANTGELFF | TGTGCCAGCAAGCGCGCGAACACCGGGGAGCTGTTTTTT
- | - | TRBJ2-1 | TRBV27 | CASSLLMGQGQFF | TGTGCCAGCAGTTTATTAATGGGGCAGGGGCAGTTCTTC
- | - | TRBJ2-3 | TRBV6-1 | CASSEEGNTLLRADTQYF | TGTGCCAGCAGTGAAGAGGGGAACACATTATTGAGAGCAGATACGCAGTATTTT
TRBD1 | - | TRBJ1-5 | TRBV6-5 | CASSGTADQPQHF | TGTGCCAGCAGTGGGACAGCAGATCAGCCCCAGCATTTT
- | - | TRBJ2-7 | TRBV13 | CASSSRTYSYEQYF | TGTGCCAGCAGCTCGCGGACATACTCCTACGAGCAGTACTTC
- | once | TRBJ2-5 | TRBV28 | CASRPQEPQETQYF | TGTGCCAGCAGGCCCCAGGAACCCCAAGAGACCCAGTACTTC
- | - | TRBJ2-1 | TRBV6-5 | CASSEQGNEQFF | TGTGCCAGCAGTGAACAGGGAAATGAGCAGTTCTTC
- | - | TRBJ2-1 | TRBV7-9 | CASSPARGGQFF | TGTGCCAGCAGCCCGGCTAGGGGCGGGCAGTTCTTC
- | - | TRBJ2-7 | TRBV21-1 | CASSKAILAGMPYYEQYF | TGTGCCAGCAGCAAAGCAATCTTAGCGGGGATGCCGTACTACGAGCAGTACTTC
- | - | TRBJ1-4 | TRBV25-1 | CASSESGVVPTNEKLFF | TGTGCCAGCAGTGAATCCGGGGTGGTCCCAACTAATGAAAAACTGTTTTTT
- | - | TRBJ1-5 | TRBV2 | CASSVEVGGRQPQHF | TGTGCCAGCAGTGTAGAGGTTGGGGGGAGACAGCCCCAGCATTTT
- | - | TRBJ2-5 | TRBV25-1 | CASSTLAPQEETQYF | TGTGCCAGCAGTACCCTAGCGCCCCAGGAAGAGACCCAGTACTTC
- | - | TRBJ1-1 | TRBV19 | CASSTPGTPNTEAFF | TGTGCCAGTAGTACCCCTGGGACACCGAACACTGAAGCTTTCTTT
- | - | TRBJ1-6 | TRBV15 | CATSRKGVGNSPLHF | TGTGCCACCAGCAGGAAAGGGGTGGGGAATTCACCCCTCCACTTT
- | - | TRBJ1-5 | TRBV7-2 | CASSLAHRDWYSNQPQHF | TGTGCCAGCAGCTTAGCGCACAGGGATTGGTATAGCAATCAGCCCCAGCATTTT
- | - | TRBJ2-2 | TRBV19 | CASREGRQGTGELFF | TGTGCCAGTAGGGAAGGACGGCAGGGAACCGGGGAGCTGTTTTTT
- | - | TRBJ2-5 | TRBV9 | CASSEGVGETQYF | TGTGCCAGCAGCGAGGGGGTCGGGGAGACCCAGTACTTC
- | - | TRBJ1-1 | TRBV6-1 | CASPSLSGTEAFF | TGTGCCAGCCCTTCCTTGAGTGGCACTGAAGCTTTCTTT
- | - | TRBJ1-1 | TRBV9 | CASSVDGRNTEAFF | TGTGCCAGCAGCGTTGACGGGAGGAACACTGAAGCTTTCTTT
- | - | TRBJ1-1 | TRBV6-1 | CASSDILKPGTKNTEAFF | TGTGCCAGCAGTGATATTCTCAAACCCGGGACAAAGAACACTGAAGCTTTCTTT
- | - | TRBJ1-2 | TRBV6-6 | CATYAYGYTF | TGTGCCACCTACGCCTATGGCTACACCTTC
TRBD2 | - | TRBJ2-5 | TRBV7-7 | CASSLEGLAQTQYF | TGTGCTAGCAGCTTAGAGGGACTAGCGCAGACCCAGTACTTC
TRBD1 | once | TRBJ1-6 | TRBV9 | CASSVEGARSPLHF | TGTGCCAGCAGCGTGGAGGGGGCTCGATCACCCCTCCACTTT
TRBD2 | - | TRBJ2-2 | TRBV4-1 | CASSQEGGGNPHTGELFF | TGCGCCAGCAGCCAAGAGGGCGGGGGGAACCCCCACACCGGGGAGCTGTTTTTT
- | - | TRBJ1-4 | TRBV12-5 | CASGLVQTGATNEKLFF | TGTGCTAGTGGTTTGGTACAGACAGGTGCAACTAATGAAAAACTGTTTTTT
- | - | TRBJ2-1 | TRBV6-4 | CASSQEEGSYNEQFF | TGTGCCAGCAGTCAGGAGGAGGGTTCCTACAATGAGCAGTTCTTC
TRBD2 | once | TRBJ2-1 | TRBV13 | CASSPGGATYNEQFF | TGTGCCAGCAGCCCCGGGGGGGCTACCTACAATGAGCAGTTCTTC
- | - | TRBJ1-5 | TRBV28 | CASSLQGNQPQHF | TGTGCCAGCAGTTTACAGGGTAATCAGCCCCAGCATTTT
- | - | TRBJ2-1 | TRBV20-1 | CSASQGNEQFF | TGCAGTGCTAGTCAGGGTAATGAGCAGTTCTTC
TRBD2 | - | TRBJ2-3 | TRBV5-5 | CASSPITGLAGGTDTQYF | TGTGCCAGCAGCCCTATAACGGGACTAGCGGGGGGCACAGATACGCAGTATTTT
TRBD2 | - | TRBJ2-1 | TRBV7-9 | CASSQTSGISPQNYNEQFF | TGTGCCAGCAGCCAGACTAGCGGGATTTCCCCTCAAAACTACAATGAGCAGTTCTTC
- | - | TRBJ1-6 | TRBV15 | CATSRAFQDNSPLHF | TGTGCCACCAGCAGGGCATTCCAGGATAATTCACCCCTCCACTTT
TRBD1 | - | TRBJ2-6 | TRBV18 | CASSTRDRAAGANVLTF | TGTGCCAGCTCAACCCGGGACAGGGCGGCTGGGGCCAACGTCCTGACTTTC
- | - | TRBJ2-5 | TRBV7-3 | CASSYDRGETQYF | TGTGCCAGCAGCTATGACAGAGGAGAGACCCAGTACTTC
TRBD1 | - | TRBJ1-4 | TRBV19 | CASGRGRAGGSEKLFF | TGTGCCAGCGGGAGGGGGCGGGCTGGGGGCTCGGAAAAACTGTTTTTT
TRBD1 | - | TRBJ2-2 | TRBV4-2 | CASSQDAQGASGELFF | TGTGCCAGCAGCCAAGACGCACAGGGGGCTTCCGGGGAGCTGTTTTTT
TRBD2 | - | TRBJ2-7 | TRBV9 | CASSFTGTSEIEEQYF | TGTGCCAGCAGCTTTACCGGGACTAGCGAGATTGAGGAGCAGTACTTC
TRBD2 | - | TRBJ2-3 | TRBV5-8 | CASSSGTSGRDTQYF | TGTGCCAGCAGCTCCGGGACTAGCGGGAGGGATACGCAGTATTTT
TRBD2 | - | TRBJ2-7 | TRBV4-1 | CASSQGLRLAATYEQYF | TGCGCCAGCAGCCAAGGATTAAGACTAGCGGCAACCTACGAGCAGTACTTC
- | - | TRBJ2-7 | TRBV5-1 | CASSFGGRSYEQYF | TGCGCCAGCAGCTTTGGCGGGCGGTCCTACGAGCAGTACTTC
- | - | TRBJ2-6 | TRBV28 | CASSFGSGANVLTF | TGTGCCAGCAGTTTCGGGTCTGGGGCCAACGTCCTGACTTTC
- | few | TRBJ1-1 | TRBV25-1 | CASWTPEVTEAFF | TGTGCCAGCTGGACACCAGAAGTAACTGAAGCTTTCTTT
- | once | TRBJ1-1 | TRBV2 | CASPPEDLAFF | TGTGCCAGCCCCCCCGAGGATTTGGCTTTCTTT
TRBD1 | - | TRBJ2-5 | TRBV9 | CASSLKGTGMETQYF | TGTGCCAGCAGCCTAAAAGGGACAGGGATGGAGACCCAGTACTTC
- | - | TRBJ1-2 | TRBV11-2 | CASSLVGGSGYTF | TGTGCCAGCAGCTTAGTGGGGGGGTCTGGCTACACCTTC
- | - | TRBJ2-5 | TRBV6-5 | CASSPDWGVGTQYF | TGTGCCAGCAGTCCGGATTGGGGGGTAGGGACCCAGTACTTC